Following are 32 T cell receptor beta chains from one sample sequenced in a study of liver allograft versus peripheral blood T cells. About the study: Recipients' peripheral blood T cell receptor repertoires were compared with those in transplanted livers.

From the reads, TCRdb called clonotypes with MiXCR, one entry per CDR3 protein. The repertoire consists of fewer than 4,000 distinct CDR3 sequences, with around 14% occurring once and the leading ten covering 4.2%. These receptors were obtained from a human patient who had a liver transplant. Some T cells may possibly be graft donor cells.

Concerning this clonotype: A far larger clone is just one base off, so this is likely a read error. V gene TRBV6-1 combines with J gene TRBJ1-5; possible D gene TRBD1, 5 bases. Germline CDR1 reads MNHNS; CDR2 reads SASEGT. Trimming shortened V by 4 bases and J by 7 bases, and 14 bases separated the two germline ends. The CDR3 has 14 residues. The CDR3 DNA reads TGTGCCAGCAGTGTGGGTGGGGAGGGGCAGCCCCAGCATTTT. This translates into CASSVGGEGQPQHF.

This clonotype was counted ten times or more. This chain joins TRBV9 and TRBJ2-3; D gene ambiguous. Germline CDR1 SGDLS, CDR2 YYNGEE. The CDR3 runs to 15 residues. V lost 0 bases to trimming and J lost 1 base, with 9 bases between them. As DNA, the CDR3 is TGTGCCAGCAGCGTAGATGGCAGGCGCACAGATACGCAGTATTTT. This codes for CASSVDGRRTDTQYF.

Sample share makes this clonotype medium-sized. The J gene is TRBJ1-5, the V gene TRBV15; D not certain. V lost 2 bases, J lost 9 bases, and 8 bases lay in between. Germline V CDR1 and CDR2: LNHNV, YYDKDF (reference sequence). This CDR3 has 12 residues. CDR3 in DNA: TGTGCCACCAGCAGACCGGGTGGGCCCCAGCATTTT. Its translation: CATSRPGGPQHF.

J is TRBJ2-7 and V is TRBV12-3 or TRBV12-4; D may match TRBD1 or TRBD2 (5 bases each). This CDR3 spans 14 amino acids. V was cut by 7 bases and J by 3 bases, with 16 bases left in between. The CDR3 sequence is CASIRDGYLYEQYF. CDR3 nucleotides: TGTGCCAGCATTAGGGACGGATACCTCTACGAGCAGTACTTC.

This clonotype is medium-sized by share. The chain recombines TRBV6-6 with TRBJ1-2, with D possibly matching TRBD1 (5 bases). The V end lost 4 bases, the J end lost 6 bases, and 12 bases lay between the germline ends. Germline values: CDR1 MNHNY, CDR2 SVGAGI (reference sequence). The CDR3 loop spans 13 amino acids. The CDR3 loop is CASSFGGSDGYTF. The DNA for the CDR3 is TGTGCCAGCAGTTTCGGGGGGAGTGATGGCTACACCTTC.

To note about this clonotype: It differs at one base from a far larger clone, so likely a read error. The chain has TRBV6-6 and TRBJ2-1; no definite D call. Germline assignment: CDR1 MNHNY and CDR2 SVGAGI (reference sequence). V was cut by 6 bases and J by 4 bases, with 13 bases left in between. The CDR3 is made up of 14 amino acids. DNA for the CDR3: TGTGCCAGCAGGCATGGTTGGAGTTACAATGAGCAGTTCTTC. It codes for CASRHGWSYNEQFF.

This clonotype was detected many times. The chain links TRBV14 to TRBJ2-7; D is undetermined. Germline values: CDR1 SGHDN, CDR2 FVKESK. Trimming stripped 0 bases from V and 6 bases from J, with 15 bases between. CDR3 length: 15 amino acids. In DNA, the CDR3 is TGTGCCAGCAGCCAAGAAGGAATGCTATCTCTCGAGCAGTACTTC. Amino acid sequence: CASSQEGMLSLEQYF.

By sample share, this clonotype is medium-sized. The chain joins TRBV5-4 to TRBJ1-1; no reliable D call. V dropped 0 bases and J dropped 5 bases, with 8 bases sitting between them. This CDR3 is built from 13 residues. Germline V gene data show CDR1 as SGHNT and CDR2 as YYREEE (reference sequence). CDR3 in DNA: TGTGCCAGCAGCTTGGGAGTTCGAACTGAAGCTTTCTTT. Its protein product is CASSLGVRTEAFF.

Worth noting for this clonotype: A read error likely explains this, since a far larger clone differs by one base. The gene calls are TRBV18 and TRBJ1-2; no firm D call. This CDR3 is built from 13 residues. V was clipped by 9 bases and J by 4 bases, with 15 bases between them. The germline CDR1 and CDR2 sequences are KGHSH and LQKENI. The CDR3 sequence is CASSLPRAYGYTF. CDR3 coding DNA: TGTGCCAGTAGTCTACCGAGAGCCTATGGCTACACCTTC.

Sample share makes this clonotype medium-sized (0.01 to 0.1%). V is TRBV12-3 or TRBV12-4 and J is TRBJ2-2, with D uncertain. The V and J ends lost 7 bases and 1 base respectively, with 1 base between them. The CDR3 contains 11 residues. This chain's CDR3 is CASMNTGELFF. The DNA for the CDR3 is TGTGCCAGCATGAACACCGGGGAGCTGTTTTTT.

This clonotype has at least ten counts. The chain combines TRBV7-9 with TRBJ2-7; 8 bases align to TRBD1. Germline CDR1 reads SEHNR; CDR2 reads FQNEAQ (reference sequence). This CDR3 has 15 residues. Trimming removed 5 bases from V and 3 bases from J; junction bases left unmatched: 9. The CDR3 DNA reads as TGTGCCAGCAGCGGAGGACAGGGTTCCTTCTACGAGCAGTACTTC. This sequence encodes CASSGGQGSFYEQYF. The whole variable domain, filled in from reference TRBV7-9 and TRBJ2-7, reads DTGVSQNPRHKITKRGQNVTFRCDPISEHNRLYWYRQTLGQGPEFLTYFQNEAQLEKSRLLSDRFSAERPKGSFSTLEIQRTEQGDSAMYLCASSGGQGSFYEQYFGPGTRLTVT.

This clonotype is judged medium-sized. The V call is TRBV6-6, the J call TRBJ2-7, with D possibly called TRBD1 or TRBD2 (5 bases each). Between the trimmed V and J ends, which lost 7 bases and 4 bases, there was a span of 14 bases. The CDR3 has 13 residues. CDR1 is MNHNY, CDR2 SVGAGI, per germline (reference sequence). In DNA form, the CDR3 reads TGTGCCAGCAAAGACAGTGGAGGTTACGAGCAGTACTTC. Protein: CASKDSGGYEQYF.

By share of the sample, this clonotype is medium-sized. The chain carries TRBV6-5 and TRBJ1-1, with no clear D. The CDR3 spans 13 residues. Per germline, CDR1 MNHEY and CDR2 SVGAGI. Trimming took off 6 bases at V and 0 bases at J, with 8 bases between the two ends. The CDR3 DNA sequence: TGTGCCAGCAGAAGGGATATGAACACTGAAGCTTTCTTT. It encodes CASRRDMNTEAFF.

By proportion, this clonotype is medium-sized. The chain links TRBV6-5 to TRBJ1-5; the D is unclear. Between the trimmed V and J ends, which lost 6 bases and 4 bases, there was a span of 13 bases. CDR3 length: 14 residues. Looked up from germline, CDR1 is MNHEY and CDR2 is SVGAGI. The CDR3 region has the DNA TGTGCCAGCAGCCTCAGACATGCGAATCAGCCCCAGCATTTT. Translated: CASSLRHANQPQHF.

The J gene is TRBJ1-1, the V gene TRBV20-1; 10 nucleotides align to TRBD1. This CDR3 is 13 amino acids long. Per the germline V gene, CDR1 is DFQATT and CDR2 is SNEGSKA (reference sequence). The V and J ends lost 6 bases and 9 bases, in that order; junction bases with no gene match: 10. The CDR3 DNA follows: TGCAGTGCCCCAGGGGACAGGGGTCCACAAGCTTTCTTT. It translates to CSAPGDRGPQAFF.

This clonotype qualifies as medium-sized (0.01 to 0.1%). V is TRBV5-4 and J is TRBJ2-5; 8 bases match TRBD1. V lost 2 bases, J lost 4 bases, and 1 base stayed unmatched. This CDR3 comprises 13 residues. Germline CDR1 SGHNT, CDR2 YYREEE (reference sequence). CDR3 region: CASSLGQGETQYF. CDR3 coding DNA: TGTGCCAGCAGCTTAGGACAGGGAGAGACCCAGTACTTC.

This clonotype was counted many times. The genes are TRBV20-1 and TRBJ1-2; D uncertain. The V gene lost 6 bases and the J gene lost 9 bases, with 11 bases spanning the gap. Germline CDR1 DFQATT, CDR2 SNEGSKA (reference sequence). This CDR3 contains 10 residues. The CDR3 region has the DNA TGCAGTGCGGACCCCGTTAGCTACACCTTC. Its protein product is CSADPVSYTF.

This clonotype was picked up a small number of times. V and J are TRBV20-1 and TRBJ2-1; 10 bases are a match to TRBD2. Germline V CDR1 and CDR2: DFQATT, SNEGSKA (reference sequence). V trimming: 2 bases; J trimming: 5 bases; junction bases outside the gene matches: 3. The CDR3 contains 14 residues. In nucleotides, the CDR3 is TGCAGTGCTAGAAGGCTAGCGGGGGACAATGAGCAGTTCTTC. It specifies CSARRLAGDNEQFF.

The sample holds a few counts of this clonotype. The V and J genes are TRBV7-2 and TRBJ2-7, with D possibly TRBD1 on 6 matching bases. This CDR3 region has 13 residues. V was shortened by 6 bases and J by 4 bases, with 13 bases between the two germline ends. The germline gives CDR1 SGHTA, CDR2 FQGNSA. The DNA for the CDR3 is TGTGCCAGCAGTTCCACACAGGGATACGAGCAGTACTTC. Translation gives CASSSTQGYEQYF.

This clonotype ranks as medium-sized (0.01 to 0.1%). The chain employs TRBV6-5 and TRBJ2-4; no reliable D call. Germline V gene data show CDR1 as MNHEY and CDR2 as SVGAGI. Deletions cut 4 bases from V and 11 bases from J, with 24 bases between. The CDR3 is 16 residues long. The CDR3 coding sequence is TGTGCCAGCAGTTTGTCGGGCGAATTGGCCCGAAGTCTTCAGTACTTC. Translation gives CASSLSGELARSLQYF.

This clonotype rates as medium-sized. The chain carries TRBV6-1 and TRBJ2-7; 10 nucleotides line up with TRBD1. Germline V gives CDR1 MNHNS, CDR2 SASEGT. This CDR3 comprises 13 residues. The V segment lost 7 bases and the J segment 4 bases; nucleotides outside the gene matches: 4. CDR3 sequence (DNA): TGTGCCAGCATGGGACAGGGGTGGTACGAGCAGTACTTC. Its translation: CASMGQGWYEQYF.

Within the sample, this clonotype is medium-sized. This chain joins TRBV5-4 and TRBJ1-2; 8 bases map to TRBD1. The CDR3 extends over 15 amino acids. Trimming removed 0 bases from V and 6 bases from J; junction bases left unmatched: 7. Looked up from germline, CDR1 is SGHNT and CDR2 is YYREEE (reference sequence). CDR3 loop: CASSLGGTGRDGYTF. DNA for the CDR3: TGTGCCAGCAGCTTGGGAGGGACAGGACGTGATGGCTACACCTTC.

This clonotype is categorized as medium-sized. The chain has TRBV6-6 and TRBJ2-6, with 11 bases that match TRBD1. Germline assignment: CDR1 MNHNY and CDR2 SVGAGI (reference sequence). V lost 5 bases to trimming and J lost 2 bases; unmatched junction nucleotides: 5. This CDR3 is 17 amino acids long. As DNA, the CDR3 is TGTGCCAGCAGTGGGGACAGGGGGGGGGCTGGGGCCAACGTCCTGACTTTC. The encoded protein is CASSGDRGGAGANVLTF.

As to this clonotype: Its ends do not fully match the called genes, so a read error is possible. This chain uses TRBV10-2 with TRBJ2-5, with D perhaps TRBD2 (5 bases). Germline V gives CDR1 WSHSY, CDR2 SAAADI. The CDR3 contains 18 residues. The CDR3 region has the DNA TGCGCCAGCAGTGAGAGTGCGAGGGCGGGCCCGTACCAAGAGACCCAGAACTTC. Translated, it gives CASSESARAGPYQETQNF.

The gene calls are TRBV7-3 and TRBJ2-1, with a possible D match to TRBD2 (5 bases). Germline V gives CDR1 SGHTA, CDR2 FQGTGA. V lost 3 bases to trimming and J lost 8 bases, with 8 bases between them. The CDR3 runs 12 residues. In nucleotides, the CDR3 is TGTGCCAGCAGCTTCGGAGGAGATGAGCAGTTCTTC. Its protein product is CASSFGGDEQFF. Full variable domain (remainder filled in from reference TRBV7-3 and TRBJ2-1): GAGVSQTPSNKVTEKGKYVELRCDPISGHTALYWYRQSLGQGPEFLIYFQGTGAADDSGLPNDRFFAVRPEGSVSTLKIQRTERGDSAVYLCASSFGGDEQFFGPGTRLTVL.

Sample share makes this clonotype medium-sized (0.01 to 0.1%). This CDR3 reads CASSPRRGGLTNEKLFF. The DNA of the CDR3 is TGTGCCAGCTCACCACGGAGGGGGGGCCTCACGAATGAAAAACTGTTTTTT. The rearrangement joins TRBV18 to TRBJ1-4; perhaps TRBD1 as D (6 bases). The CDR3 extends over 17 amino acids. Germline V CDR1 and CDR2: KGHSH, LQKENI. V was trimmed by 1 base and J by 5 bases, leaving 17 bases between them.

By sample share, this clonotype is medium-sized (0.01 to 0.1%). The CDR3 bases are TGTGCCAGCAGCGAAGGGACCCCTTCAAAGCAGTACTTC. Its protein product is CASSEGTPSKQYF. This sequence joins TRBV27 and TRBJ2-7; D tentatively fits TRBD1 or TRBD2 (5 bases each). This CDR3 is 13 amino acids long. Looked up from germline, CDR1 is MNHEY and CDR2 is SMNVEV (reference sequence). The V gene lost 6 bases and the J gene lost 8 bases, with 17 bases spanning the gap.

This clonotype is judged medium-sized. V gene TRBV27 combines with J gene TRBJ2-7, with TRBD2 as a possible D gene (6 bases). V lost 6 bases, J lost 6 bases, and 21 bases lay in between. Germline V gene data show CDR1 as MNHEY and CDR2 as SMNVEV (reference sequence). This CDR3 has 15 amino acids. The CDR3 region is CASRLPGGRGGEQYF. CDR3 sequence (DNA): TGTGCCAGCAGGCTACCCGGGGGACGGGGAGGCGAGCAGTACTTC.

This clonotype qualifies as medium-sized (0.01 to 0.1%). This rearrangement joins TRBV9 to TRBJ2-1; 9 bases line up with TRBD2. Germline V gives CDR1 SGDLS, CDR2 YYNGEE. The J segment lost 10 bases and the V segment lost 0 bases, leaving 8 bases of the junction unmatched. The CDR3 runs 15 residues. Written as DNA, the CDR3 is TGTGCCAGCAGCGTAGATAGCGGGAGCTCATTAGAGCAGTTCTTC. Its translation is CASSVDSGSSLEQFF.

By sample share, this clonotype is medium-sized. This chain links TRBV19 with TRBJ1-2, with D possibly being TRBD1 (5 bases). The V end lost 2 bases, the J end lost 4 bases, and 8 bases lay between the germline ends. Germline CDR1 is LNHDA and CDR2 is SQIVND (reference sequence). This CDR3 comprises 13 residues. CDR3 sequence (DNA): TGTGCCAGTAGTATACAGGGAGGCTATGGCTACACCTTC. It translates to CASSIQGGYGYTF.

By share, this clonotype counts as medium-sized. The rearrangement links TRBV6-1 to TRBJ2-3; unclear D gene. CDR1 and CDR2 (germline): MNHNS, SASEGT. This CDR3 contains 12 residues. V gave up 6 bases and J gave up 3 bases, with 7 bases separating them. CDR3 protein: CASRDQTDTQYF. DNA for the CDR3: TGTGCCAGCAGAGACCAGACAGATACGCAGTATTTT.

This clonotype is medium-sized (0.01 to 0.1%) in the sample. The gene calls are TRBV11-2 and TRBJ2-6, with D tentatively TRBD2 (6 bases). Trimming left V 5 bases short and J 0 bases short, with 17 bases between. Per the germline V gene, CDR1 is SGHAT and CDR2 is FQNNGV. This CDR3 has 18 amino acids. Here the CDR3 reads CASSPTGLLISGANVLTF. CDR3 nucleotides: TGTGCCAGCAGCCCCACGGGACTTCTAATCTCTGGGGCCAACGTCCTGACTTTC.